Listed below are T cell receptor beta chains from one sample, sequenced in a study of T cell responses to AZD1222 COVID-19 vaccine. The data were produced by immunoSEQ multiplex PCR, yet TCRdb's version contains in-frame clones alone and is incomplete. The repertoire holds about 100,000 clones, 86% seen once, with approximately 5.1% in the top ten. Sequencing used peripheral blood, obtained on day 0 of AZD1222 vaccination. The receptors here all came from an adult in good health. Both conserved end residues are part of each CDR3. D genes are given only for firm matches. Part of the rows lack a size; the others show once, few, many or a class for expanded clones.

CDR3aa: CASSQDPVEGDYGYTF
CDR3nt: TGCGCCAGCAGCCAAGATCCCGTTGAAGGAGACTATGGCTACACCTTC
d_gene: -
v_gene: TRBV4-3
j_gene: TRBJ1-2
abundance: -

CDR3aa: CASSVGDSKYSGANVLTF
CDR3nt: TGTGCCAGCAGCGTAGGGGACAGTAAGTATAGTGGGGCCAACGTCCTGACTTTC
d_gene: TRBD1
v_gene: TRBV9
j_gene: TRBJ2-6
abundance: -

CDR3aa: CASSRPGAGEGNEQFF
CDR3nt: TGCGCCAGCAGCCGACCAGGGGCGGGAGAGGGGAATGAGCAGTTCTTC
d_gene: -
v_gene: TRBV5-1
j_gene: TRBJ2-1
abundance: -

CDR3aa: CASSLAPRQETDTQYF
CDR3nt: TGCGCCAGCAGCTTGGCCCCGAGACAGGAGACAGATACGCAGTATTTT
d_gene: -
v_gene: TRBV5-1
j_gene: TRBJ2-3
abundance: -

CDR3aa: CASSQDSPLYGYTF
CDR3nt: TGCGCCAGCAGCCAAGATTCTCCCCTCTATGGCTACACCTTC
d_gene: -
v_gene: TRBV4-1
j_gene: TRBJ1-2
abundance: -

CDR3aa: CASSQGRSEAGELFF
CDR3nt: TGCGCCAGCAGCCAGGGTCGAAGCGAGGCCGGGGAGCTGTTTTTT
d_gene: -
v_gene: TRBV4-3
j_gene: TRBJ2-2
abundance: -

CDR3aa: CASSLRTDLYGYTF
CDR3nt: TGTGCCAGCAGTTTACGGACGGATCTTTATGGCTACACCTTC
d_gene: -
v_gene: TRBV28
j_gene: TRBJ1-2
abundance: -

CDR3aa: CASSLIGSREQYF
CDR3nt: TGTGCCAGCAGTTTAATAGGATCTAGGGAGCAGTACTTC
d_gene: -
v_gene: TRBV28
j_gene: TRBJ2-7
abundance: -

CDR3aa: CASSSGTADTQYF
CDR3nt: TGTGCCAGCAGCTCGGGGACCGCAGATACGCAGTATTTT
d_gene: -
v_gene: TRBV7-8
j_gene: TRBJ2-3
abundance: -

CDR3aa: CASREGDQPQHF
CDR3nt: TGTGCCAGCAGAGAAGGGGATCAGCCCCAGCATTTT
d_gene: -
v_gene: TRBV6-1
j_gene: TRBJ1-5
abundance: few

CDR3aa: CSVGGTGGTEAFF
CDR3nt: TGCAGCGTTGGAGGGACAGGGGGCACTGAAGCTTTCTTT
d_gene: TRBD1
v_gene: TRBV29-1
j_gene: TRBJ1-1
abundance: -

CDR3aa: CASSRQGFGYTF
CDR3nt: TGTGCCAGCTCGAGACAGGGCTTTGGCTACACCTTC
d_gene: TRBD1
v_gene: TRBV28
j_gene: TRBJ1-2
abundance: -

CDR3aa: CASRLDRYSYEQYF
CDR3nt: TGTGCCAGCAGGTTAGACAGATACTCTTACGAGCAGTACTTC
d_gene: -
v_gene: TRBV6-5
j_gene: TRBJ2-7
abundance: -

CDR3aa: CASRKGALHF
CDR3nt: TGCGCCAGCAGAAAGGGGGCCCTCCACTTT
d_gene: -
v_gene: TRBV10-1
j_gene: TRBJ1-6
abundance: -

CDR3aa: CASSSDRRGGTGNTIYF
CDR3nt: TGTGCCAGCAGCTCAGACCGGCGGGGGGGCACTGGAAACACCATATATTTT
d_gene: -
v_gene: TRBV5-4
j_gene: TRBJ1-3
abundance: -

CDR3aa: CASSLLAGGNLGPQHF
CDR3nt: TGTGCCAGCAGCTTGTTGGCAGGGGGCAACTTGGGGCCCCAGCATTTT
d_gene: TRBD1
v_gene: TRBV7-2
j_gene: TRBJ1-5
abundance: -

CDR3aa: CASSPLGLAGVSETQYF
CDR3nt: TGTGCCAGCAGCCCCCTCGGACTAGCGGGAGTCTCCGAGACCCAGTACTTC
d_gene: TRBD2
v_gene: TRBV7-8
j_gene: TRBJ2-5
abundance: -

CDR3aa: CASSLAMTGVPTEAFF
CDR3nt: TGCGCCAGCAGCTTGGCCATGACAGGGGTACCCACTGAAGCTTTCTTT
d_gene: TRBD1
v_gene: TRBV5-1
j_gene: TRBJ1-1
abundance: -

CDR3aa: CASSLGTGEQYF
CDR3nt: TGTGCCAGCAGCTTGGGCACCGGCGAGCAGTACTTC
d_gene: -
v_gene: TRBV5-6
j_gene: TRBJ2-7
abundance: once

CDR3aa: CASSPLVGGARYGYTF
CDR3nt: TGTGCCAGCAGCCCCCTGGTGGGGGGCGCAAGGTATGGCTACACCTTC
d_gene: -
v_gene: TRBV3-1/TRBV3-2
j_gene: TRBJ1-2
abundance: -

CDR3aa: CASSLGPNTGELFF
CDR3nt: TGTGCCAGCAGCCTGGGACCGAACACCGGGGAGCTGTTTTTT
d_gene: -
v_gene: TRBV3-1/TRBV3-2
j_gene: TRBJ2-2
abundance: -

CDR3aa: CASSLKAGGNQPQHF
CDR3nt: TGTGCCAGCAGCTTAAAGGCGGGGGGCAATCAGCCCCAGCATTTT
d_gene: -
v_gene: TRBV7-2
j_gene: TRBJ1-5
abundance: -

CDR3aa: CASSLGLRAGSPLHF
CDR3nt: TGTGCCAGCAGCTTAGGCTTACGCGCGGGATCACCCCTCCACTTT
d_gene: -
v_gene: TRBV11-2
j_gene: TRBJ1-6
abundance: -

CDR3aa: CASSPGNPYNSPLHF
CDR3nt: TGTGCCAGCAGTCCAGGGAATCCCTATAATTCACCCCTCCACTTT
d_gene: -
v_gene: TRBV7-9
j_gene: TRBJ1-6
abundance: -

CDR3aa: CASREQVEGHF
CDR3nt: TGTGCCAGCAGAGAACAGGTGGAAGGGCATTTT
d_gene: -
v_gene: TRBV6-1
j_gene: TRBJ1-5
abundance: -

CDR3aa: CASRLGTGGSGYTF
CDR3nt: TGTGCCAGCCGCTTGGGGACAGGGGGGTCTGGCTACACCTTC
d_gene: TRBD1
v_gene: TRBV28
j_gene: TRBJ1-2
abundance: -

CDR3aa: CASSVGGSSYEQYF
CDR3nt: TGTGCCAGCAGTGTTGGGGGCTCGTCCTACGAGCAGTACTTC
d_gene: -
v_gene: TRBV2
j_gene: TRBJ2-7
abundance: -

CDR3aa: CASTSLGAQYF
CDR3nt: TGTGCCAGCACAAGCCTGGGTGCGCAGTATTTT
d_gene: -
v_gene: TRBV6-5
j_gene: TRBJ2-3
abundance: -

CDR3aa: CASSSLQGAPHF
CDR3nt: TGTGCCAGCAGCTCCCTACAGGGGGCCCCGCATTTT
d_gene: TRBD1
v_gene: TRBV7-9
j_gene: TRBJ1-5
abundance: -

CDR3aa: CASTLENDRFLLWEQYF
CDR3nt: TGCGCCAGCACCCTAGAGAACGATCGATTCCTGCTATGGGAGCAGTACTTC
d_gene: -
v_gene: TRBV10-1
j_gene: TRBJ2-7
abundance: -

CDR3aa: CASSFLIGPQHF
CDR3nt: TGTGCCAGCAGTTTTCTAATTGGGCCCCAGCATTTT
d_gene: -
v_gene: TRBV28
j_gene: TRBJ1-5
abundance: -

CDR3aa: CASSLLQEGETQYF
CDR3nt: TGCGCCAGCAGCCTGCTTCAGGAGGGGGAGACCCAGTACTTC
d_gene: -
v_gene: TRBV4-1
j_gene: TRBJ2-5
abundance: -

CDR3aa: CASSFGDRPYEQYF
CDR3nt: TGTGCCAGCAGTTTCGGGGACAGGCCCTACGAGCAGTACTTC
d_gene: TRBD1
v_gene: TRBV28
j_gene: TRBJ2-7
abundance: -

CDR3aa: CASSPRDGGYTF
CDR3nt: TGTGCCAGCAGCCCCCGGGACGGGGGCTACACCTTC
d_gene: -
v_gene: TRBV7-8
j_gene: TRBJ1-2
abundance: -

CDR3aa: CASSVGRDRGFNGYTF
CDR3nt: TGTGCCAGCAGCGTAGGCCGCGACCGCGGTTTCAATGGCTACACCTTC
d_gene: -
v_gene: TRBV9
j_gene: TRBJ1-2
abundance: once

CDR3aa: CASSLDRAANYGYTF
CDR3nt: TGTGCCAGCAGCCTGGACAGGGCAGCTAACTATGGCTACACCTTC
d_gene: TRBD1
v_gene: TRBV6-2/TRBV6-3
j_gene: TRBJ1-2
abundance: -

CDR3aa: CASTPTGVNTEAFF
CDR3nt: TGTGCCAGTACTCCGACAGGGGTTAACACTGAAGCTTTCTTT
d_gene: TRBD1
v_gene: TRBV19
j_gene: TRBJ1-1
abundance: -

CDR3aa: CASSPGPPSYNEQFF
CDR3nt: TGTGCCAGCAGCCCGGGACCACCGTCCTACAATGAGCAGTTCTTC
d_gene: -
v_gene: TRBV6-5
j_gene: TRBJ2-1
abundance: once

CDR3aa: CSVKEADTQYF
CDR3nt: TGCAGCGTAAAGGAGGCAGATACGCAGTATTTT
d_gene: -
v_gene: TRBV29-1
j_gene: TRBJ2-3
abundance: -

CDR3aa: CASNTVQPQHF
CDR3nt: TGTGCCAGCAATACCGTCCAGCCCCAGCATTTT
d_gene: -
v_gene: TRBV28
j_gene: TRBJ1-5
abundance: -

CDR3aa: CASSYSRREVLGNQPQHF
CDR3nt: TGTGCCAGCAGTTACTCCCGCAGGGAGGTCCTTGGCAATCAGCCCCAGCATTTT
d_gene: -
v_gene: TRBV6-2/TRBV6-3
j_gene: TRBJ1-5
abundance: few

CDR3aa: CASSLMAGALGTDTQYF
CDR3nt: TGTGCCAGCAGCTTGATGGCGGGGGCCCTCGGCACAGATACGCAGTATTTT
d_gene: -
v_gene: TRBV7-2
j_gene: TRBJ2-3
abundance: few

CDR3aa: CASTSTSYNEQFF
CDR3nt: TGTGCCAGCACTTCGACTTCTTACAATGAGCAGTTCTTC
d_gene: -
v_gene: TRBV5-4
j_gene: TRBJ2-1
abundance: once

CDR3aa: CASSLALNGQYGYTF
CDR3nt: TGTGCCAGCAGCTTAGCGCTAAATGGACAGTATGGCTACACCTTC
d_gene: -
v_gene: TRBV7-2
j_gene: TRBJ1-2
abundance: -

CDR3aa: CASSPPRDREDGYTF
CDR3nt: TGTGCCAGCTCACCACCGCGGGACAGGGAGGACGGCTACACCTTC
d_gene: TRBD1
v_gene: TRBV18
j_gene: TRBJ1-2
abundance: -

CDR3aa: CASRGQGKEAFF
CDR3nt: TGTGCCAGCAGAGGACAGGGAAAGGAAGCTTTCTTT
d_gene: TRBD1
v_gene: TRBV7-2
j_gene: TRBJ1-1
abundance: few

CDR3aa: CASSAGQGGYSPLHF
CDR3nt: TGTGCCAGCAGCGCAGGACAGGGGGGGTATTCACCCCTCCACTTT
d_gene: TRBD1
v_gene: TRBV5-6
j_gene: TRBJ1-6
abundance: -

CDR3aa: CASSPTGADTEAFF
CDR3nt: TGTGCCAGCTCACCAACAGGGGCTGACACTGAAGCTTTCTTT
d_gene: TRBD1
v_gene: TRBV18
j_gene: TRBJ1-1
abundance: -

CDR3aa: CASSSHRDERAQYF
CDR3nt: TGTGCCAGCAGCTCTCACCGGGACGAACGAGCCCAGTACTTC
d_gene: -
v_gene: TRBV5-6
j_gene: TRBJ2-5
abundance: -

CDR3aa: CASSPPGQGNTGELFF
CDR3nt: TGTGCCAGCAGTCCCCCGGGACAGGGTAACACCGGGGAGCTGTTTTTT
d_gene: TRBD1
v_gene: TRBV6-6
j_gene: TRBJ2-2
abundance: -

CDR3aa: CASSMTSGVDTQYF
CDR3nt: TGTGCCAGCAGCATGACTAGCGGCGTCGATACGCAGTATTTT
d_gene: TRBD2
v_gene: TRBV7-3
j_gene: TRBJ2-3
abundance: -

CDR3aa: CASSLANLASGGEKLFF
CDR3nt: TGTGCCAGCAGCTTAGCCAATTTAGCCTCGGGAGGTGAAAAACTGTTTTTT
d_gene: -
v_gene: TRBV7-8
j_gene: TRBJ1-4
abundance: -

CDR3aa: CASSKGGYNEQFF
CDR3nt: TGTGCCAGCAGCAAAGGGGGCTACAATGAGCAGTTCTTC
d_gene: -
v_gene: TRBV21-1
j_gene: TRBJ2-1
abundance: -